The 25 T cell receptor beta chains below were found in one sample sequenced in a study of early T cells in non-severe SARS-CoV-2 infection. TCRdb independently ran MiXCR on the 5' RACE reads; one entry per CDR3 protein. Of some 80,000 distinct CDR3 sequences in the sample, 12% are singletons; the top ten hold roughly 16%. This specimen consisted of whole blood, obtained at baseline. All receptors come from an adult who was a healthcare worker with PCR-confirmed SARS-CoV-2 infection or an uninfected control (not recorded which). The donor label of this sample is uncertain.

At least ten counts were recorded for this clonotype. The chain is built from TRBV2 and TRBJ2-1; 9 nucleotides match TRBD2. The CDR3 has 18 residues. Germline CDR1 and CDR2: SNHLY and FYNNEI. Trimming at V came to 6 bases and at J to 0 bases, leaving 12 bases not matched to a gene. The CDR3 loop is CASSPNPSGVSSYNEQFF. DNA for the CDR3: TGTGCCAGCAGCCCAAACCCTAGCGGGGTATCCTCCTACAATGAGCAGTTCTTC.

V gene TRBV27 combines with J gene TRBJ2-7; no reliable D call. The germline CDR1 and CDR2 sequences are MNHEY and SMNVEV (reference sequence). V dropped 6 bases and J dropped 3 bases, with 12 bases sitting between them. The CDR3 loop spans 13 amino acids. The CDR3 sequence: CASSRPGGYEQYF. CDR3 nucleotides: TGTGCCAGCAGCCGCCCGGGCGGCTACGAGCAGTACTTC.

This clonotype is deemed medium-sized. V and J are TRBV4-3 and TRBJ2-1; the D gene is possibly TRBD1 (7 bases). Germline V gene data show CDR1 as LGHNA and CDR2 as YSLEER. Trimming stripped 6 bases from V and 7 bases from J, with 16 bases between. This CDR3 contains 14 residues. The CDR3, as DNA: TGCGCCAGCAGTCCAACAGGGGCGGGGAATGAGCAGTTCTTC. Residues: CASSPTGAGNEQFF.

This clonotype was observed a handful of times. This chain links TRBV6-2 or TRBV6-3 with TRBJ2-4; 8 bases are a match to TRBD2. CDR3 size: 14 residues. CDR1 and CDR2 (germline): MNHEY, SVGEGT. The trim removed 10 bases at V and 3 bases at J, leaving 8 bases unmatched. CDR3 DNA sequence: TGTGCCACCCGACCGGGGGGGATCAAAAACATTCAGTACTTC. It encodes CATRPGGIKNIQYF.

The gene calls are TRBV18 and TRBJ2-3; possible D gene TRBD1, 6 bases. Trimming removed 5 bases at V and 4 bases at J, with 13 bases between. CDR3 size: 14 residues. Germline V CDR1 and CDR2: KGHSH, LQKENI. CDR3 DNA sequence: TGTGCCAGCTCATCCTCACAGGGTGCAGATACGCAGTATTTT. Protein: CASSSSQGADTQYF.

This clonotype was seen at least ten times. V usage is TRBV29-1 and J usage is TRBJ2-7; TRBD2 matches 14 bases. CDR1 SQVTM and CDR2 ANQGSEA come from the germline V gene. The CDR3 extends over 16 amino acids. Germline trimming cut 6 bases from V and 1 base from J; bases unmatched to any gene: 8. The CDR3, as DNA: TGCAGCGTATTTGGGACTAGCGGGAGCTATTCCTACGAGCAGTACTTC. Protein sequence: CSVFGTSGSYSYEQYF.

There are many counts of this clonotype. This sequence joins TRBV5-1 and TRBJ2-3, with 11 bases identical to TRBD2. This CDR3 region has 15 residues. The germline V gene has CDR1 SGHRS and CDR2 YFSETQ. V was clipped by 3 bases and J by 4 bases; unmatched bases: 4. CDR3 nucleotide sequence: TGCGCCAGCAGCTGGGGACTAGCGGAAGCAGATACGCAGTATTTT. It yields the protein CASSWGLAEADTQYF. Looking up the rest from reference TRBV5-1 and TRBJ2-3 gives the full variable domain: KAGVTQTPRYLIKTRGQQVTLSCSPISGHRSVSWYQQTPGQGLQFLFEYFSETQRNKGNFPGRFSGRQFSNSRSEMNVSTLELGDSALYLCASSWGLAEADTQYFGPGTRLTVL.

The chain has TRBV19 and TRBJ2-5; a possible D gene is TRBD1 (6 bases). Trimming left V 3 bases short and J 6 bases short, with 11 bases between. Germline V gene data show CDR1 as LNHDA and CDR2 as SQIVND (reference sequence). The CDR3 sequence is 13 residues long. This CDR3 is CASSMDSPKTQYF. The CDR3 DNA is TGTGCCAGTAGTATGGACAGCCCCAAGACCCAGTACTTC.

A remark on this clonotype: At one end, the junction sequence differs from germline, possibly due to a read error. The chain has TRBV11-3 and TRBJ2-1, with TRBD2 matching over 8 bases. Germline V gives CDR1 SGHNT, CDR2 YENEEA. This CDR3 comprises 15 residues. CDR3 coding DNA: TGTGCCAGCAGCTTAGATTACGGCGGGGGGTCCACGGGAATCTTC. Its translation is CASSLDYGGGSTGIF.

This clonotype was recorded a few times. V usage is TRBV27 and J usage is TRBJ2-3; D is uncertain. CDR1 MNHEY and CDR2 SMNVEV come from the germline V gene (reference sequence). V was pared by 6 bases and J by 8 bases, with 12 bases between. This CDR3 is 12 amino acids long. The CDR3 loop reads CASSPKGGTQYF. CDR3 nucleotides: TGTGCCAGCAGCCCGAAGGGTGGTACGCAGTATTTT.

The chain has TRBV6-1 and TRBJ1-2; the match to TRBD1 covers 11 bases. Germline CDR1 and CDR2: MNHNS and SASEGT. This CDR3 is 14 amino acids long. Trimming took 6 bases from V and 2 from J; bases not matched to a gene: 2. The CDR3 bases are TGTGCCAGCAGGAGGACAGGGGGCAACTATGGCTACACCTTC. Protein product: CASRRTGGNYGYTF.

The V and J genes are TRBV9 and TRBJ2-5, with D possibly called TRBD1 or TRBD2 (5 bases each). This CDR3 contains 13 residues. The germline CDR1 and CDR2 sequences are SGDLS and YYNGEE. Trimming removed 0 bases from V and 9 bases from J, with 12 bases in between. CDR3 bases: TGTGCCAGCAGCGTAGGGGACCAGGGAGCCCAGTACTTC. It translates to CASSVGDQGAQYF.

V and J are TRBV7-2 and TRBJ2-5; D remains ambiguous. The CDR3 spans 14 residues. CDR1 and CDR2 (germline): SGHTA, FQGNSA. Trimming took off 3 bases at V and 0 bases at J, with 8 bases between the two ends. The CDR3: CASSFTGHQETQYF. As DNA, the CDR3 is TGTGCCAGCAGCTTTACCGGGCACCAAGAGACCCAGTACTTC.

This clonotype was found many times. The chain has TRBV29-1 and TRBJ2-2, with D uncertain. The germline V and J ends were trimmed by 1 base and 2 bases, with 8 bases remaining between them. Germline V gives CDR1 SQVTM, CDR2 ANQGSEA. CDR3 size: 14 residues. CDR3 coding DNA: TGCAGCGTTGAAGTTGGATATAACACCGGGGAGCTGTTTTTT. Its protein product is CSVEVGYNTGELFF.

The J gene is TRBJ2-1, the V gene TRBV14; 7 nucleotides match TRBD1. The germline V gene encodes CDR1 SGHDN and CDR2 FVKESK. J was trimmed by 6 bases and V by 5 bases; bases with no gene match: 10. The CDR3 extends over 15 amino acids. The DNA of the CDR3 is TGTGCCAGCAGCAAGACAGGGTTGAGGTTCAATGAGCAGTTCTTC. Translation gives CASSKTGLRFNEQFF.

Written as DNA, the CDR3 is TGTGCCAGCAGCCAAGCGGGCAGCCATGCCTACGAGCAGTACTTC. Encoded protein: CASSQAGSHAYEQYF. The V and J genes are TRBV7-2 and TRBJ2-7, with D perhaps TRBD2 (6 bases). The CDR3 contains 15 residues. Germline values: CDR1 SGHTA, CDR2 FQGNSA. V was pared by 5 bases and J by 2 bases, with 16 bases between.

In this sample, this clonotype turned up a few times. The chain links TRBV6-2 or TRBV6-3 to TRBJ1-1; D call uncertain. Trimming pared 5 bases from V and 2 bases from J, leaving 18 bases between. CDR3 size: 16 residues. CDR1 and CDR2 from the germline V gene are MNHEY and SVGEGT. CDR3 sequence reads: CASSHRKRVFNTEAFF. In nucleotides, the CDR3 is TGTGCCAGCAGTCACCGTAAAAGGGTTTTCAACACTGAAGCTTTCTTT.

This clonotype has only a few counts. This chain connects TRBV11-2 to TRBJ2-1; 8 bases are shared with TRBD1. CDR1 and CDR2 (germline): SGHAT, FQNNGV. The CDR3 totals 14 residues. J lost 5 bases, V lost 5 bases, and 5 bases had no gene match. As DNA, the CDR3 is TGTGCCAGCAGCCTCATACAGGGGGACAATGAGCAGTTCTTC. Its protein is CASSLIQGDNEQFF.

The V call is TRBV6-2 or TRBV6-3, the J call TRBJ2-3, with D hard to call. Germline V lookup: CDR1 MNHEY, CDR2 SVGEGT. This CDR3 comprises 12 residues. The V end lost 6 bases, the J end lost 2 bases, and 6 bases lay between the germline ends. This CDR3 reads CASSLYTDTQYF. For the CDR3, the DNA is TGTGCCAGCAGCCTTTACACAGATACGCAGTATTTT.

The CDR3 here is CASSQRQGSSYEQYF. The DNA of the CDR3 is TGTGCCAGCAGCCAGAGACAGGGGAGTTCCTACGAGCAGTACTTC. The chain joins TRBV3-1 to TRBJ2-7; TRBD1 matches 8 bases. V lost 3 bases and J lost 1; bases outside the gene matches: 5. Germline assignment: CDR1 LGHDT and CDR2 YNNKEL (reference sequence). The CDR3 consists of 15 residues.

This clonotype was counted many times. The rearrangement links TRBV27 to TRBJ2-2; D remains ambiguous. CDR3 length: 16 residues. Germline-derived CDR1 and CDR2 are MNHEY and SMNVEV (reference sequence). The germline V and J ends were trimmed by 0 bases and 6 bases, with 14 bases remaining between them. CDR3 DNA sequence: TGTGCCAGCAGTTTATCGAAAGGCCCAAGGGCCGGGGAGCTGTTTTTT. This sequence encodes CASSLSKGPRAGELFF.

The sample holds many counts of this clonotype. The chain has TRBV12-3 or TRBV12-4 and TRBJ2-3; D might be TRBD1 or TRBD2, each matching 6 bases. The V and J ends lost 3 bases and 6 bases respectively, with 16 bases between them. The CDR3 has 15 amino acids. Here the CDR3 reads CASSFSGARRDTQYF. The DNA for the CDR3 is TGTGCCAGCAGTTTTTCGGGGGCCCGTCGGGATACGCAGTATTTT.

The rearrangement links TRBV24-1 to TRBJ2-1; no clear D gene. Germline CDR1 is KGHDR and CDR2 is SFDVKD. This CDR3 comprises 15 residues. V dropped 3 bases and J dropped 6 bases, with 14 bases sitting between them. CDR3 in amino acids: CATSDASGPLNEQFF. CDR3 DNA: TGTGCCACCAGTGATGCTTCAGGCCCACTCAATGAGCAGTTCTTC.

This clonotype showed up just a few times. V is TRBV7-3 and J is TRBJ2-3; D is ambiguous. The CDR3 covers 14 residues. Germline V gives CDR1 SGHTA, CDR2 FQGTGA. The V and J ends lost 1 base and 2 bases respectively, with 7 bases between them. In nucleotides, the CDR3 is TGTGCCAGCAGCTTAATAGCTTACACAGATACGCAGTATTTT. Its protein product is CASSLIAYTDTQYF. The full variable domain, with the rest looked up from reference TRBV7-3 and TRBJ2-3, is GAGVSQTPSNKVTEKGKYVELRCDPISGHTALYWYRQSLGQGPEFLIYFQGTGAADDSGLPNDRFFAVRPEGSVSTLKIQRTERGDSAVYLCASSLIAYTDTQYFGPGTRLTVL.

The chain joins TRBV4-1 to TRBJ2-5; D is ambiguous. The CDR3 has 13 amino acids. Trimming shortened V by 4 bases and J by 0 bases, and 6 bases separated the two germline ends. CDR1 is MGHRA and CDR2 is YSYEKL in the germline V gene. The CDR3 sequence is CASSLADQETQYF. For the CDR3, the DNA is TGCGCCAGCAGCCTCGCGGACCAAGAGACCCAGTACTTC.